The sequence of this T cell receptor beta chain was determined in a study of human T cells and chemical hapten exposure. At the level of the study: For sensitization, 2% DPC was applied to an approximately 2 cm by approximately 2 cm patch of upper inner arm skin. Patches that contained 0.01% DPC were applied to the upper back and read at 6 days.

A single record per CDR3 protein comes from TCRdb applying MiXCR to the RACE reads. The sample holds 95,000 or so distinct CDR3 sequences; about 10% are singletons and the top ten take 2.2%. The time point here: patch test 1, 2 weeks after DPC sensitization. Noted treatment: therapeutic diphenylcyclopropenone sensitization with weekly scalp DPC. Study-wide points: TCRs at high frequency, those above 1 in 1000, did not change with DPC sensitization. Significantly more large CDR3 similarity clusters were formed by expanded TCRs than by controls.

There are 16 residues in the CDR3. The V gene end was trimmed by 0 bases and the J gene end by 8 bases; junction bases not matched to a gene: 7. Germline assignment: CDR1 SGDLS and CDR2 YYNGEE. In its sample, this clonotype was seen a few times. The target antigen is unknown. The receptor comes from a man aged 40-50 years with alopecia areata. Some clones in this sample may be carry-over from other donors' samples. The chain carries TRBV9 and TRBJ2-4; 11 positions agree with TRBD2. Source: whole blood, taken in connection with sensitization to the hapten diphenylcyclopropenone (DPC). CDR3: CASSVGLAGGRDIQYF. CDR3 nucleotide sequence: TGTGCCAGCAGCGTAGGGCTAGCGGGAGGACGAGACATTCAGTACTTC.